This entry concerns a single T cell receptor beta chain. Its antigen is not known. Germline V lookup: CDR1 SNHLY, CDR2 FYNNEI. This CDR3 is built from 14 residues. V was trimmed by 6 bases and J by 4 bases, leaving 15 bases between them. Cells sorted by CD45RO/CCR7/CD25/CD127/CD95/CD27 comprised CD4+ naive, central memory, regulatory and stem cell-like memory cells. Reverse transcription of all isolated RNA meant that expressed TCRB transcripts were sequenced. Method: immunoSEQ multiplex PCR; TCRdb's copy keeps in-frame clones and lacks some. The sample carries about 350,000 clones, 15% to 20% recorded once. The data are from a study of beta chain features in type 1 diabetes. Regarding the study as a whole: For TCRB rearrangement, an influence of HLA type remained unresolved here. TCRB CDR3 length was moderately but significantly reduced in all four CD4+ subsets of Type 1 diabetes patients. A PCR bias possibly favoring shorter templates would apply equally to patients and controls.

The sequencing input was naive CD4+ T cells from blood. V gene TRBV2 combines with J gene TRBJ1-2; unclear D gene. The receptor was isolated from a woman between 18 and 29 years old in good health. The CDR3 sequence: CASRSPGKGYGYTF. The CDR3 DNA is TGTGCCAGCAGATCCCCGGGGAAGGGCTATGGCTACACCTTC.